Reported below is one TCR beta chain. Antigen unknown. CDR1 LGHNA and CDR2 YSLEER come from the germline V gene. Trimming took off 0 bases at V and 1 base at J, with 9 bases between the two ends. CDR3 length equals 15 residues. This record belongs to a study of cytomegalovirus exposure and HLA in healthy donors. The study's findings and limits: Later examination showed HLA-associated TCR beta chains had greater clonal expansion than equally common others.

Primers included in the PCR were 60 Vbeta and 13 Jbeta primers. Repertoires were generated with immunoSEQ multiplex PCR, while TCRdb's copy carries only in-frame clones and drops some. The sample contains 100,000 to 120,000 clones, roughly 79% of which appear only once. The rearrangement uses TRBV4-3 and TRBJ1-1, with D tentatively TRBD1 (6 bases). The TCR was taken from a man aged 35 to 55 in good health and CMV-seronegative. Sequencing was done on a sample of PBMCs. CDR3 bases: TGCGCCAGCAGCCAAGATGGGGGCGGGAACACTGAAGCTTTCTTT. Amino acids: CASSQDGGGNTEAFF.